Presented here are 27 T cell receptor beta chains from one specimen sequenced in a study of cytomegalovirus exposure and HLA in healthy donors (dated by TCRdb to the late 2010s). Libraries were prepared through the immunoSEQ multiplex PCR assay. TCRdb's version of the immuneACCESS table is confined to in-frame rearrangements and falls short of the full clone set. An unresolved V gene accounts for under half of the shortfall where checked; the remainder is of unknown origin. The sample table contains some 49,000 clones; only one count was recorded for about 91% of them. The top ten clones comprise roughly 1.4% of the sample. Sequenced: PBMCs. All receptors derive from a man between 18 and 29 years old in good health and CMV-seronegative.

The CDR3, as DNA: TGTGCCAGCAGCCCAAACCGGGGGACGGGGAACACTGAAGCTTTCTTT. Translated: CASSPNRGTGNTEAFF. V gene TRBV5-6 combines with J gene TRBJ1-1, with D possibly being TRBD1 (5 bases). V shed 4 bases and J shed 1 base, with 17 bases lying between them. Germline lookup yields CDR1 SGHDT and CDR2 YYEEEE. This CDR3 comprises 16 residues. Variable domain in full (rest from reference TRBV5-6 and TRBJ1-1): DAGVTQSPTHLIKTRGQQVTLRCSPKSGHDTVSWYQQALGQGPQFIFQYYEEEERQRGNFPDRFSGHQFPNYSSELNVNALLLGDSALYLCASSPNRGTGNTEAFFGQGTRLTVV.

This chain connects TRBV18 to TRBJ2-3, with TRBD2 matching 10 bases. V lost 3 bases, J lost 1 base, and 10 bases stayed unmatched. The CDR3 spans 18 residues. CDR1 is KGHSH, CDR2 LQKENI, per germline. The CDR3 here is CASSPRGTGTSGTDTQYF. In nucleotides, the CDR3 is TGTGCCAGCTCACCCCGGGGAACCGGGACTAGCGGCACAGATACGCAGTATTTT.

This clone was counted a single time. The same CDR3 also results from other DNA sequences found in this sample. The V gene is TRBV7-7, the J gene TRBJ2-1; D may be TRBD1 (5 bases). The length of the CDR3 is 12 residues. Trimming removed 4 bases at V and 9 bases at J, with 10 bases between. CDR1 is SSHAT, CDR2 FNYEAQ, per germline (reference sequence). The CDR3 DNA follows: TGTGCCAGCAGCTCAGGGCTCGGTGAGCAGTTCTTC. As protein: CASSSGLGEQFF.

The CDR3 region is CASSLGRLAGGPSSYNEQFF. In DNA form, the CDR3 reads TGCGCCAGCAGCTTGGGGAGACTAGCGGGAGGGCCGAGCTCCTACAATGAGCAGTTCTTC. The chain employs TRBV5-1 and TRBJ2-1; 14 bases are a match to TRBD2. Per the germline V gene, CDR1 is SGHRS and CDR2 is YFSETQ. The CDR3 runs 20 residues. Losses at the gene ends were 0 bases for V and 0 bases for J; bases not matched to a gene: 8.

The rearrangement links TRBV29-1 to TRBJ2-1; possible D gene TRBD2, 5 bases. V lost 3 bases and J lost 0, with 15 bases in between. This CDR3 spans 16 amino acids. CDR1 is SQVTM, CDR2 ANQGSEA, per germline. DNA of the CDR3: TGCAGCGTTGAGGTGCTAGCTCCGAGCTCCTACAATGAGCAGTTCTTC. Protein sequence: CSVEVLAPSSYNEQFF.

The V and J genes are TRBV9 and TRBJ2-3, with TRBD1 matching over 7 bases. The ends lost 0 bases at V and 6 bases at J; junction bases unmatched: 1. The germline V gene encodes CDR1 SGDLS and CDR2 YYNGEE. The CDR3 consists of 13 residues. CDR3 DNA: TGTGCCAGCAGCGTAGGGACAGGCGATACGCAGTATTTT. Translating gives CASSVGTGDTQYF.

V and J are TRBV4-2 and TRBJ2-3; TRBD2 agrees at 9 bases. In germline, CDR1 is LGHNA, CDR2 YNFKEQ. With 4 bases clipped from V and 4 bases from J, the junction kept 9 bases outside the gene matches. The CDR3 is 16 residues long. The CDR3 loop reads CASSRGVAGDSDTQYF. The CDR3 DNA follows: TGTGCCAGCAGCCGCGGGGTAGCGGGAGACTCAGATACGCAGTATTTT.

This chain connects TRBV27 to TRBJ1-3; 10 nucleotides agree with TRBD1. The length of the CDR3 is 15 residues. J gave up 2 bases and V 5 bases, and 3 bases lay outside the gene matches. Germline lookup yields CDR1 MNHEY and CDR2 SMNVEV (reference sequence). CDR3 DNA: TGTGCCAGCAGTCGACAGGGGGCGACTGGAAACACCATATATTTT. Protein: CASSRQGATGNTIYF.

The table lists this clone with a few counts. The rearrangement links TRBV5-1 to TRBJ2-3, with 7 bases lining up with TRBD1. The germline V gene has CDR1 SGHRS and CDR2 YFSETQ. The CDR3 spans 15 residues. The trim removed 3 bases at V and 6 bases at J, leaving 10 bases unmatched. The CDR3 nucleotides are TGCGCCAGCAGCTCCAACCCAACAGGGGCGGATACGCAGTATTTT. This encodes CASSSNPTGADTQYF.

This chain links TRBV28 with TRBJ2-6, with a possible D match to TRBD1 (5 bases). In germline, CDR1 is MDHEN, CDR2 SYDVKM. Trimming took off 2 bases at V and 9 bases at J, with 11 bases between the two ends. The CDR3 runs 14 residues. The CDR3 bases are TGTGCCAGCAGTTTAAAGACAGACATCAACGTCCTGACTTTC. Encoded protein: CASSLKTDINVLTF.

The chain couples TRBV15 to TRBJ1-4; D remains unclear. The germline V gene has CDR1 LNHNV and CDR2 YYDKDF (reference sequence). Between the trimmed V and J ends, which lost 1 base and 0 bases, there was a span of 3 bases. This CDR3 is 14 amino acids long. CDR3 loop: CATSRASTNEKLFF. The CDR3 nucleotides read TGTGCCACCAGCAGAGCCTCAACTAATGAAAAACTGTTTTTT.

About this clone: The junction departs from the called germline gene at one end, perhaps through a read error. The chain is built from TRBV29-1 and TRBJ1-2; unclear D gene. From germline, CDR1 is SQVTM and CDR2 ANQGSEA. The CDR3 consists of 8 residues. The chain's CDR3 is CSVEGARF. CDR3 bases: TGCAGCGTCGAGGGCGCCCGATTC.

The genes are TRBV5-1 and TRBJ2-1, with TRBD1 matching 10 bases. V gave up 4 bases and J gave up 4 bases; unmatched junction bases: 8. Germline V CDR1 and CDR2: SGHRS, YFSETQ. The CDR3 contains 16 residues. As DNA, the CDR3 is TGCGCCAGCAGCGCCCTAGGACAGGGGGGGTACAATGAGCAGTTCTTC. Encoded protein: CASSALGQGGYNEQFF.

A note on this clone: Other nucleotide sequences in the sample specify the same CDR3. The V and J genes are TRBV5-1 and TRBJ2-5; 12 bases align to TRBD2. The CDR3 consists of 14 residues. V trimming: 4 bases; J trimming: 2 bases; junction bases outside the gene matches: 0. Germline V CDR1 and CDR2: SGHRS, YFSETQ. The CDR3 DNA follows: TGCGCCAGCAGCGGGACTAGCGGGCAAGAGACCCAGTACTTC. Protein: CASSGTSGQETQYF.

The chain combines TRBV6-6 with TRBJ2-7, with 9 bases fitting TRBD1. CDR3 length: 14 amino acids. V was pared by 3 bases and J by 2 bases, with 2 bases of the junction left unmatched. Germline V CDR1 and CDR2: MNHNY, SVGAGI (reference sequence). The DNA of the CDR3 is TGTGCCAGCAGTTATGGGACAGGGACCTACGAGCAGTACTTC. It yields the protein CASSYGTGTYEQYF.

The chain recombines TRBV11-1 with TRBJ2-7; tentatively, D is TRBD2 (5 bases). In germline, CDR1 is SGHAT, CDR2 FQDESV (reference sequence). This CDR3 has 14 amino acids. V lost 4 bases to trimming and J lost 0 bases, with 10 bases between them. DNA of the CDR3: TGTGCCAGCAGCTCAGAGGACTCCTCCTACGAGCAGTACTTC. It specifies CASSSEDSSYEQYF.

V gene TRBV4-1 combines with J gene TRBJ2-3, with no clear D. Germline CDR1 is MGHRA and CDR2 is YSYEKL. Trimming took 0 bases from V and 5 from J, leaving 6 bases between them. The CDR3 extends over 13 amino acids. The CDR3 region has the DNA TGCGCCAGCAGCCAAGAATGGCAAGATACGCAGTATTTT. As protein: CASSQEWQDTQYF.

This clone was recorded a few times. CDR3 protein: CASSLAGRTDTQYF. The CDR3 coding sequence is TGTGCCAGCAGCTTAGCGGGGCGCACAGATACGCAGTATTTT. The V and J genes are TRBV5-4 and TRBJ2-3; TRBD2 aligns across 7 bases. Per the germline V gene, CDR1 is SGHNT and CDR2 is YYREEE (reference sequence). The CDR3 spans 14 residues. The V gene end was trimmed by 2 bases and the J gene end by 1 base; junction bases not matched to a gene: 1.

CDR3 coding DNA: TGCGCCAGCAGCCAAGATCGGATTTTGGGGACACCCGGGCGTGAAGGCTACACCTTC. Its translation is CASSQDRILGTPGREGYTF. The chain is built from TRBV4-1 and TRBJ1-2, with D perhaps matching TRBD1 (6 bases). The CDR3 loop spans 19 amino acids. CDR1 and CDR2 (germline): MGHRA, YSYEKL. The V gene lost 0 bases and the J gene lost 8 bases, with 28 bases spanning the gap.

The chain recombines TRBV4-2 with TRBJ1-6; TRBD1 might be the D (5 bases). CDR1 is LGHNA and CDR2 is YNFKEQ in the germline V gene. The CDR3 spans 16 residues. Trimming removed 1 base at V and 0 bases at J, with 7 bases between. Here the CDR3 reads CASSQGDSSYNSPLHF. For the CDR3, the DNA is TGTGCCAGCAGCCAAGGAGACAGCTCCTATAATTCACCCCTCCACTTT.

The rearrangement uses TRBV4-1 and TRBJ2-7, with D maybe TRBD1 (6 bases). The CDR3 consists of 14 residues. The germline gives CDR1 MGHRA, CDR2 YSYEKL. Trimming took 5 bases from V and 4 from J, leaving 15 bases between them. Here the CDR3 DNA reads TGCGCCAGCAGCAATCCGGGACAACGTTACGAGCAGTACTTC. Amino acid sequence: CASSNPGQRYEQYF.

The CDR3 is CSADRDGYTF. For the CDR3, the DNA is TGCAGCGCCGACAGGGATGGCTACACCTTC. V is TRBV29-1 and J is TRBJ1-2; 7 nucleotides align to TRBD1. CDR3 size: 10 residues. The J segment lost 6 bases and the V segment lost 7 bases, leaving 2 bases of the junction unmatched. CDR1 and CDR2 (germline): SQVTM, ANQGSEA.

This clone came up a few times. The CDR3: CASSGQGKELAGGPQETQYF. As DNA, the CDR3 is TGTGCCAGCAGTGGACAGGGGAAAGAACTAGCGGGAGGGCCCCAAGAGACCCAGTACTTC. The rearrangement uses TRBV28 and TRBJ2-5; 13 nucleotides align to TRBD2. The CDR3 extends over 20 amino acids. V was clipped by 5 bases and J by 1 base; unmatched bases: 16. Looked up from germline, CDR1 is MDHEN and CDR2 is SYDVKM.

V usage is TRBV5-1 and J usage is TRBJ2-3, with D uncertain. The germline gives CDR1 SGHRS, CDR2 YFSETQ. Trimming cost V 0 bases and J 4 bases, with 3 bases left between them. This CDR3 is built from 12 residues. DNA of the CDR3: TGCGCCAGCAGCTTGGCCGCAGATACGCAGTATTTT. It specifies CASSLAADTQYF.

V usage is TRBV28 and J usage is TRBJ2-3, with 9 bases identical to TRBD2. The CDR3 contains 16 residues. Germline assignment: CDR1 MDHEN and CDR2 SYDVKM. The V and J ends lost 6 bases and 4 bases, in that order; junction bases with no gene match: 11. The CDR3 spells CASSGWWTSDPDTQYF. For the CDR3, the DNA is TGTGCCAGCAGCGGGTGGTGGACTAGCGATCCAGATACGCAGTATTTT.

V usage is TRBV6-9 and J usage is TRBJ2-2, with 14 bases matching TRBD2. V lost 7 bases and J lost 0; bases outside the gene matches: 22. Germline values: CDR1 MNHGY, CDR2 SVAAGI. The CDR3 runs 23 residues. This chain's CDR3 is CASKTRTSGRPVLLSPNTGELFF. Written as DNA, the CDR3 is TGTGCCAGCAAAACCAGGACTAGCGGGAGGCCCGTTCTGTTATCACCGAACACCGGGGAGCTGTTTTTT.

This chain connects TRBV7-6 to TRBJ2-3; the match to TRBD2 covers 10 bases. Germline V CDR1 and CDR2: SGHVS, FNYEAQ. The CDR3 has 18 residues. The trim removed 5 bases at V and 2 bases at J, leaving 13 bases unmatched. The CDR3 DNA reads TGTGCCAGCAGCCTCCAGTCTAGCGGGAGACCATACACAGATACGCAGTATTTT. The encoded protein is CASSLQSSGRPYTDTQYF.